One sample yielded the 16 T cell receptor beta chains listed below, sequenced in a study of regulatory T cells (dated by TCRdb to 2017 to 2018). Library preparation was by the immunoSEQ multiplex PCR assay. The multiplex PCR used 52 forward TRBV primers and 13 reverse TRBJ primers, with assay-based and computational corrections for amplification bias. TCRdb took this table from immuneACCESS and kept in-frame rearrangements with V and J called. Such tables lack part of the clones; where checked against another copy, unresolved V genes explain under half of the gap, and the rest is unexplained. The sample records 3,000 to 4,000 clones, around 94% of which are singletons. The ten top clones hold 3.4% of the sample. The investigation overall reported the following: Regulatory T cells from CD3G-deficient patients showed reduced Shannon diversity compared with autologous conventional CD4+ cells and with control regulatory T cells.

The antigens these receptors bind are not known. Sequenced input: CD4+ Tregs sorted from blood. These receptors were taken from a person aged 18 to 29 with CD3G deficiency.

The rearrangement uses TRBV7-8 and TRBJ2-3; no clear D. V lost 2 bases and J lost 7, with 13 bases in between. The CDR3 spans 14 residues. From germline, CDR1 is SGHVS and CDR2 FQNEAQ. The DNA of the CDR3 is TGTGCCAGCAGCTTAACGGGTCTCCCTTATACGCAGTATTTT. The encoded protein is CASSLTGLPYTQYF. The entire variable domain, with the rest obtained from reference TRBV7-8 and TRBJ2-3, is as follows: GAGVSQSPRYKVAKRGQDVALRCDPISGHVSLFWYQQALGQGPEFLTYFQNEAQLDKSGLPSDRFFAERPEGSVSTLKIQRTQQEDSAVYLCASSLTGLPYTQYFGPGTRLTVL.

This chain links TRBV6-5 with TRBJ1-1, with unresolved D. The CDR3 is made up of 11 amino acids. V lost 2 bases and J lost 8, with 6 bases in between. Germline loops: CDR1 MNHEY, CDR2 SVGAGI. CDR3 DNA sequence: TGTGCCAGCAGTTACGCAGGAGAAGCTTTCTTT. It specifies CASSYAGEAFF.

The chain employs TRBV5-1 and TRBJ1-6; D is possibly TRBD1 (5 bases). The CDR3 spans 14 residues. The germline CDR1 and CDR2 sequences are SGHRS and YFSETQ. Trimming took 4 bases from V and 8 from J, leaving 13 bases between them. The chain's CDR3 is CASSGTRADSPLHF. The CDR3, as DNA: TGCGCCAGCAGCGGGACCAGAGCAGATTCACCCCTCCACTTT.

J is TRBJ2-7 and V is TRBV5-1, with D tentatively TRBD1 (6 bases). CDR3 length: 15 amino acids. The V gene lost 5 bases and the J gene lost 1 base, with 16 bases spanning the gap. Germline CDR1 is SGHRS and CDR2 is YFSETQ. CDR3 in amino acids: CASRNPSDRSYEQYF. CDR3 coding DNA: TGCGCCAGCAGGAATCCCTCGGACAGATCCTACGAGCAGTACTTC.

The chain joins TRBV5-1 to TRBJ2-1, with a tentative D call TRBD2 (6 bases). V was clipped by 7 bases and J by 9 bases, with 14 bases between them. The CDR3 is made up of 12 amino acids. Germline V CDR1 and CDR2: SGHRS, YFSETQ. This chain's CDR3 is CASGLEGIEQFF. The CDR3 DNA reads as TGCGCCAGCGGGTTGGAGGGAATTGAGCAGTTCTTC. Together with reference TRBV5-1 and TRBJ2-1, the CDR3 gives the full variable domain: KAGVTQTPRYLIKTRGQQVTLSCSPISGHRSVSWYQQTPGQGLQFLFEYFSETQRNKGNFPGRFSGRQFSNSRSEMNVSTLELGDSALYLCASGLEGIEQFFGPGTRLTVL.

The CDR3 sequence is CASRGYATGELFF. In nucleotides, the CDR3 is TGTGCCAGTAGGGGGTACGCCACCGGGGAGCTGTTTTTT. This chain connects TRBV19 to TRBJ2-2; the D is unclear. Germline loops: CDR1 LNHDA, CDR2 SQIVND (reference sequence). V gave up 6 bases and J gave up 4 bases, with 9 bases separating them. CDR3 length: 13 residues.

Remarks on this clone: It is likely a read error, because the conserved phenylalanine at the end of the CDR3 is missing. It is unclear where the CDR3 begins or ends on the DNA, so no DNA is shown, and the CDR3 is as TCRdb lists it. The genes are TRBV11-2 and TRBJ2-6. 15 amino acids form the CDR3, both terminal residues included. Germline V gene data show CDR1 as SGHAT and CDR2 as FQNNGV. The CDR3 protein is CASSCLETSNKVGPT.

The chain carries TRBV6-1 and TRBJ1-4; unclear D gene. The CDR3 sequence is 13 residues long. Germline assignment: CDR1 MNHNS and CDR2 SASEGT. Between the trimmed V and J ends, which lost 6 bases and 4 bases, there was a span of 9 bases. CDR3 nucleotides: TGTGCCAGCAGGAGGGTCTTTAATGAAAAACTGTTTTTT. It encodes CASRRVFNEKLFF.

CDR3 in DNA: TGTGCCAGCTCACCAACGGGACAGGGGGCCGGGGAGCTGTTTTTT. Amino acid sequence: CASSPTGQGAGELFF. V usage is TRBV18 and J usage is TRBJ2-2; 11 bases align to TRBD1. Looked up from germline, CDR1 is KGHSH and CDR2 is LQKENI. V gave up 2 bases and J gave up 6 bases; unmatched junction bases: 2. This CDR3 is 15 amino acids long.

This clone was counted between two and nine times. The V gene is TRBV6-1, the J gene TRBJ1-2; a weak D match, TRBD1 (6 bases). Germline V lookup: CDR1 MNHNS, CDR2 SASEGT. CDR3 size: 13 residues. Trimming left V 4 bases short and J 1 base short, with 7 bases between. CDR3 loop: CASSGTVNYGYTF. The CDR3 region has the DNA TGTGCCAGCAGTGGGACAGTTAACTATGGCTACACCTTC.

This clone has more than one count but fewer than ten. The J gene is TRBJ2-3, the V gene TRBV25-1, with 10 bases that match TRBD1. J was trimmed by 5 bases and V by 3 bases; bases with no gene match: 5. Germline V lookup: CDR1 MGHDK, CDR2 SYGVNS. The CDR3 is 15 residues long. The CDR3 region is CASSDATGGKDTQYF. CDR3 nucleotides: TGTGCCAGCAGTGACGCGACAGGGGGCAAAGATACGCAGTATTTT.

The chain employs TRBV6-1 and TRBJ2-1; weak D call: TRBD2 (6 bases). Per the germline V gene, CDR1 is MNHNS and CDR2 is SASEGT. The CDR3 is 17 residues long. The V and J ends lost 4 bases and 0 bases respectively, with 16 bases between them. The CDR3 loop is CASSGVLRGSSYNEQFF. The CDR3 DNA sequence: TGTGCCAGCAGTGGGGTCCTGCGGGGCAGCTCCTACAATGAGCAGTTCTTC.

V and J are TRBV5-1 and TRBJ2-7; D gene uncertain. Germline CDR1 is SGHRS and CDR2 is YFSETQ. The V end was cut by 0 bases, the J end by 4 bases, with 8 bases between. The CDR3 contains 13 residues. The CDR3 nucleotides are TGCGCCAGCAGCTTGGGCCCCTTTTACGAGCAGTACTTC. Its protein product is CASSLGPFYEQYF.

The chain couples TRBV7-8 to TRBJ2-3; D unresolved. The CDR3 covers 12 residues. Germline V lookup: CDR1 SGHVS, CDR2 FQNEAQ. V gave up 4 bases and J gave up 6 bases, with 8 bases separating them. The CDR3 coding sequence is TGTGCCAGCAGCTATCTCCTCGATACGCAGTATTTT. Its translation: CASSYLLDTQYF.

This chain joins TRBV2 and TRBJ2-3; D may be TRBD1 (6 bases). The V end lost 9 bases, the J end lost 2 bases, and 15 bases lay between the germline ends. Germline assignment: CDR1 SNHLY and CDR2 FYNNEI. This CDR3 has 14 residues. The CDR3 coding sequence is TGTGCCAGTCCCCCGGGACACACCACAGATACGCAGTATTTT. Translated: CASPPGHTTDTQYF.

This sequence joins TRBV28 and TRBJ2-6, with D tentatively TRBD2 (5 bases). The CDR3 contains 16 residues. Trimming shortened V by 11 bases and J by 0 bases, and 17 bases separated the two germline ends. Germline values: CDR1 MDHEN, CDR2 SYDVKM. The CDR3 coding sequence is TGTGCCTCATCCGGGGTGGAACTCTCTGGGGCCAACGTCCTGACTTTC. Protein product: CASSGVELSGANVLTF.